The 30 T cell receptor beta chains below all came from one sample that was sequenced in a study of shared clonotypes between healthy human individuals. The assay was immunoSEQ multiplex PCR, and TCRdb's table has in-frame clones only and misses some. The table shows approximately 700,000 clones, with roughly 73% occurring only once. Sequencing was carried out using memory CD4+ T cells sorted from blood. Specified subset: CD45RA-negative fraction. The receptor source for this set is a woman in her twenties or thirties in good health.

This clone has just a few counts. Other DNA sequences of this sample code for an identical CDR3. V usage is TRBV29-1 and J usage is TRBJ2-5; 9 bases are a match to TRBD1. Trimming took 7 bases from V and 4 from J; bases not matched to a gene: 4. Germline CDR1 reads SQVTM; CDR2 reads ANQGSEA. This CDR3 contains 12 residues. CDR3 region: CSARTGVETQYF. DNA of the CDR3: TGCAGCGCTAGGACAGGGGTAGAGACCCAGTACTTC.

V gene TRBV5-6 combines with J gene TRBJ2-2; 8 bases match TRBD1. Germline CDR1 is SGHDT and CDR2 is YYEEEE. After removal of 4 bases from V and 7 bases from J, the junction contained 6 bases not matched to a gene. The length of the CDR3 is 14 residues. For the CDR3, the DNA is TGTGCCAGCAGCAAGGACAGGGTTGTCGGGGAGCTGTTTTTT. It translates to CASSKDRVVGELFF. Using reference TRBV5-6 and TRBJ2-2 for the parts outside the CDR3, the full variable domain is DAGVTQSPTHLIKTRGQQVTLRCSPKSGHDTVSWYQQALGQGPQFIFQYYEEEERQRGNFPDRFSGHQFPNYSSELNVNALLLGDSALYLCASSKDRVVGELFFGEGSRLTVL.

This clone was picked up many times. The gene calls are TRBV5-6 and TRBJ2-5; D is possibly TRBD1 or TRBD2 (5 bases each). Germline-derived CDR1 and CDR2 are SGHDT and YYEEEE. The CDR3 sequence is 16 residues long. V lost 0 bases and J lost 2, with 14 bases in between. CDR3 loop: CASSLGPEGLQETQYF. The CDR3 region has the DNA TGTGCCAGCAGCTTGGGGCCCGAGGGGCTACAAGAGACCCAGTACTTC.

The genes are TRBV5-4 and TRBJ1-5; D may be TRBD1 (6 bases). CDR3 size: 18 residues. Deletions cut 2 bases from V and 3 bases from J, with 21 bases between. Germline lookup yields CDR1 SGHNT and CDR2 YYREEE (reference sequence). Here the CDR3 reads CASSFRTPDRTFNQPQHF. CDR3 in DNA: TGTGCCAGCAGCTTTCGGACCCCGGACAGAACGTTCAATCAGCCCCAGCATTTT.

The V and J genes are TRBV7-9 and TRBJ2-3, with 13 bases that match TRBD2. Unmatched junction bases numbered 3, after V lost 6 bases and J lost 0 bases. Germline CDR1 and CDR2: SEHNR and FQNEAQ (reference sequence). The CDR3 covers 16 residues. This chain's CDR3 is CASSRGLAGSTDTQYF. The CDR3 DNA follows: TGTGCCAGCAGTCGGGGACTAGCGGGGAGCACAGATACGCAGTATTTT. The full variable domain, in which reference TRBV7-9 and TRBJ2-3 provide the parts outside the CDR3, is DTGVSQNPRHKITKRGQNVTFRCDPISEHNRLYWYRQTLGQGPEFLTYFQNEAQLEKSRLLSDRFSAERPKGSFSTLEIQRTEQGDSAMYLCASSRGLAGSTDTQYFGPGTRLTVL.

This clone was counted at least ten times. The rearrangement joins TRBV19 to TRBJ1-2; D is possibly TRBD1 (6 bases). V was shortened by 6 bases and J by 6 bases, with 17 bases between the two germline ends. The CDR3 contains 14 residues. The V gene's germline CDR1 is LNHDA and CDR2 SQIVND (reference sequence). As DNA, the CDR3 is TGTGCCAGTAGGCCGGGACATAGTGTAGATGGCTACACCTTC. It yields the protein CASRPGHSVDGYTF.

The J gene is TRBJ2-1, the V gene TRBV30; D is unclear. CDR1 and CDR2 from the germline V gene are GTSNPN and SVGIG (reference sequence). Trimming cost V 5 bases and J 0 bases, with 11 bases left between them. This CDR3 has 14 amino acids. CDR3 protein: CAWGKGGSYNEQFF. The CDR3 DNA is TGTGCCTGGGGTAAGGGCGGCTCCTACAATGAGCAGTTCTTC.

The chain is built from TRBV28 and TRBJ1-5, with a possible D match to TRBD1 (5 bases). There are 14 residues in the CDR3. CDR1 and CDR2 (germline): MDHEN, SYDVKM. Trimming took off 4 bases at V and 7 bases at J, with 14 bases between the two ends. CDR3 coding DNA: TGTGCCAGCAGTTACGACGGGACGCGGCAGCCCCAGCATTTT. Its translation: CASSYDGTRQPQHF.

The chain carries TRBV19 and TRBJ2-7, with 11 nucleotides matching TRBD2. The CDR3 totals 17 residues. V lost 3 bases to trimming and J lost 3 bases; unmatched junction nucleotides: 10. Germline V gene data show CDR1 as LNHDA and CDR2 as SQIVND (reference sequence). DNA of the CDR3: TGTGCCAGTAGTATGGTTAGCGGGAGGGTACCTCTCTACGAGCAGTACTTC. Translating gives CASSMVSGRVPLYEQYF.

The chain employs TRBV23-1 and TRBJ2-7, with 11 bases fitting TRBD1. TRBV23-1 is assigned to the ORF class and has an uncertain function. With 5 bases clipped from V and 3 bases from J, the junction kept 21 bases outside the gene matches. The CDR3 is 20 amino acids. The DNA of the CDR3 is TGCGCCAGCAGTGGAATAAACCGGGACAGGGGGACAATTATAGACTACGAGCAGTACTTC. Residues: CASSGINRDRGTIIDYEQYF.

This clone was counted between two and nine times. The genes are TRBV2 and TRBJ2-1; 10 bases agree with TRBD2. Per the germline V gene, CDR1 is SNHLY and CDR2 is FYNNEI. This CDR3 is built from 15 residues. With V trimmed by 8 bases and J by 10 bases, 14 bases remained unmatched. As DNA, the CDR3 is TGTGCCAGCTGTCTGCTAGCGGGAGAGTTTGGAGAGCAGTTCTTC. Its protein is CASCLLAGEFGEQFF.

The chain has TRBV10-3 and TRBJ2-7, with TRBD2 matching 12 bases. The V gene end was trimmed by 6 bases and the J gene end by 6 bases; junction bases not matched to a gene: 6. Per the germline V gene, CDR1 is ENHRY and CDR2 is SYGVKD. The CDR3 runs to 14 residues. The CDR3 DNA reads as TGTGCCATCAGGTCTAGCGGGAGGGCCCTCGAGCAGTACTTC. Its protein is CAIRSSGRALEQYF.

The chain is built from TRBV7-2 and TRBJ2-1; D may be TRBD2 (5 bases). The length of the CDR3 is 12 residues. With 5 bases removed from V and 9 bases from J, the gap between germline ends came to 11 bases. The germline gives CDR1 SGHTA, CDR2 FQGNSA. The CDR3 protein is CASSALASEQFF. The CDR3 DNA reads as TGTGCCAGCAGCGCCCTAGCTAGTGAGCAGTTCTTC.

The rearrangement uses TRBV27 and TRBJ2-3; 7 bases fit TRBD1. CDR1 and CDR2 from the germline V gene are MNHEY and SMNVEV (reference sequence). The V gene end was trimmed by 3 bases and the J gene end by 5 bases; junction bases not matched to a gene: 5. The CDR3 has 14 residues. The CDR3 here is CASSFEGAGDTQYF. DNA of the CDR3: TGTGCCAGCAGTTTTGAGGGGGCGGGAGATACGCAGTATTTT.

The V call is TRBV7-2, the J call TRBJ2-5; D tentatively fits TRBD1 or TRBD2 (5 bases each). The J call may be in error: the DNA end matches TRBJ2-7 better. The germline V gene has CDR1 SGHTA and CDR2 FQGNSA. The CDR3 length is 15 residues. The CDR3 loop reads CASSPVGGGAYEQYF. The CDR3 DNA follows: TGTGCCAGCAGCCCCGTTGGGGGTGGGGCTTACGAGCAGTACTTC.

This clone occurred once. Other DNA sequences within the sample encode an identical CDR3. V gene TRBV5-1 combines with J gene TRBJ2-7; the match to TRBD1 covers 11 bases. The ends lost 2 bases at V and 6 bases at J; junction bases unmatched: 4. There are 14 residues in the CDR3. In germline, CDR1 is SGHRS, CDR2 YFSETQ. As DNA, the CDR3 is TGCGCCAGCAGCTTAGGGACAGGGGGTATCGAGCAGTACTTC. It translates to CASSLGTGGIEQYF.

V is TRBV4-1 and J is TRBJ2-1; tentative D call: TRBD2 (6 bases). The germline V and J ends were trimmed by 4 bases and 3 bases, with 13 bases remaining between them. The CDR3 totals 15 residues. Germline loops: CDR1 MGHRA, CDR2 YSYEKL. The CDR3 DNA is TGCGCCAGCAGCCCCGGGGGACTGAACTACAATGAGCAGTTCTTC. This translates into CASSPGGLNYNEQFF.

In its sample, this clone was seen many times. The J gene is TRBJ1-4, the V gene TRBV6-5, with 7 bases lining up with TRBD1. This CDR3 is 15 amino acids long. Germline V lookup: CDR1 MNHEY, CDR2 SVGAGI. The ends lost 4 bases at V and 5 bases at J; junction bases unmatched: 7. The DNA for the CDR3 is TGTGCCAGCAGTTGGATAGGGGGCGGAAATGAAAAACTGTTTTTT. It encodes CASSWIGGGNEKLFF.

This chain connects TRBV7-9 to TRBJ2-1; the match to TRBD2 covers 8 bases. The germline V gene has CDR1 SEHNR and CDR2 FQNEAQ (reference sequence). With 5 bases clipped from V and 5 bases from J, the junction kept 5 bases outside the gene matches. The CDR3 length is 14 residues. The chain's CDR3 is CASSPPGLDNEQFF. For the CDR3, the DNA is TGTGCCAGCAGCCCTCCGGGACTAGACAATGAGCAGTTCTTC. The full variable domain, in which reference TRBV7-9 and TRBJ2-1 provide the parts outside the CDR3, is DTGVSQNPRHKITKRGQNVTFRCDPISEHNRLYWYRQTLGQGPEFLTYFQNEAQLEKSRLLSDRFSAERPKGSFSTLEIQRTEQGDSAMYLCASSPPGLDNEQFFGPGTRLTVL.

The J gene is TRBJ2-7, the V gene TRBV10-1, with D perhaps matching TRBD1 (6 bases). The CDR3 contains 12 residues. The V and J ends lost 7 bases and 1 base respectively, with 8 bases between them. From germline, CDR1 is WNHNN and CDR2 SYGVQD (reference sequence). This CDR3 is CASKGDSYEQYF. The CDR3 DNA reads as TGCGCCAGCAAGGGGGATTCCTACGAGCAGTACTTC.

In its sample, this clone was seen a few times. The rearrangement joins TRBV28 to TRBJ1-2; D uncertain. The V and J ends lost 8 bases and 5 bases respectively, with 15 bases between them. Germline CDR1 is MDHEN and CDR2 is SYDVKM. CDR3 length equals 13 residues. The CDR3 is CASFLGSGYGYTF. In DNA, the CDR3 is TGTGCCAGCTTTTTGGGTTCCGGTTATGGCTACACCTTC.

This chain connects TRBV5-1 to TRBJ2-1; no clear D gene. V was cut by 3 bases and J by 0 bases, with 7 bases left in between. Germline V lookup: CDR1 SGHRS, CDR2 YFSETQ. This CDR3 comprises 14 residues. CDR3 protein: CASSSVSSYNEQFF. CDR3 bases: TGCGCCAGCAGCTCCGTGAGCTCCTACAATGAGCAGTTCTTC. Complete variable domain (other parts from reference TRBV5-1 and TRBJ2-1): KAGVTQTPRYLIKTRGQQVTLSCSPISGHRSVSWYQQTPGQGLQFLFEYFSETQRNKGNFPGRFSGRQFSNSRSEMNVSTLELGDSALYLCASSSVSSYNEQFFGPGTRLTVL.

The chain combines TRBV9 with TRBJ2-7; D is possibly TRBD2 (6 bases). V was shortened by 4 bases and J by 3 bases, with 14 bases between the two germline ends. Germline V gives CDR1 SGDLS, CDR2 YYNGEE. The CDR3 runs to 14 residues. CDR3 sequence (DNA): TGTGCCAGCAGCCCCCAGGTGGGGGGCTACGAGCAGTACTTC. Translating gives CASSPQVGGYEQYF. Drawing the rest from reference TRBV9 and TRBJ2-7, the complete variable domain is DSGVTQTPKHLITATGQRVTLRCSPRSGDLSVYWYQQSLDQGLQFLIQYYNGEERAKGNILERFSAQQFPDLHSELNLSSLELGDSALYFCASSPQVGGYEQYFGPGTRLTVT.

The chain employs TRBV7-2 and TRBJ2-5, with D perhaps TRBD1 (6 bases). From germline, CDR1 is SGHTA and CDR2 FQGNSA. The CDR3 covers 14 residues. Trimming took off 2 bases at V and 6 bases at J, with 13 bases between the two ends. The CDR3 region is CASSLTTGLQTQYF. In DNA form, the CDR3 reads TGTGCCAGCAGCTTAACAACAGGGCTACAGACCCAGTACTTC.

This clone was found a few times. The chain is built from TRBV2 and TRBJ1-5, with 8 bases lining up with TRBD1. The CDR3 has 15 amino acids. V was pared by 7 bases and J by 7 bases, with 12 bases of the junction left unmatched. CDR1 and CDR2 (germline): SNHLY, FYNNEI. The CDR3 loop is CASTGRTGREQPQHF. Written as DNA, the CDR3 is TGTGCCAGCACCGGACGGACAGGGAGGGAGCAGCCCCAGCATTTT.

The DNA of the CDR3 is TGTGCCACTATAGCGGGATCGGCCACCGAGCAGTACTTC. As protein: CATIAGSATEQYF. This chain uses TRBV15 with TRBJ2-7, with 8 bases aligning to TRBD2. Germline V CDR1 and CDR2: LNHNV, YYDKDF (reference sequence). Trimming took 9 bases from V and 6 from J; bases not matched to a gene: 10. The CDR3 runs to 13 residues.

V is TRBV5-5 and J is TRBJ2-5; D is uncertain. Trimming shortened V by 6 bases and J by 5 bases, and 17 bases separated the two germline ends. The CDR3 extends over 14 amino acids. CDR1 is SGHKS and CDR2 is YYEKEE in the germline V gene (reference sequence). The CDR3 DNA is TGTGCCAGCAACTCCCTAGGGCCCGGGGAGACCCAGTACTTC. As protein: CASNSLGPGETQYF.

V is TRBV12-2 and J is TRBJ2-7. TRBV12-2 is shown as a pseudogene. The CDR3 runs to 19 residues. As DNA, the CDR3 is TGTGCAAGTCGCTTAGCGCGGGGACAAGGGGTGCCTAGCTCCTACGAGCAGTACTTC. This sequence encodes CASRLARGQGVPSSYEQYF.

This clone was seen only a few times. This specimen includes other DNA sequences encoding the same CDR3. The chain is built from TRBV5-1 and TRBJ1-5; 8 bases match TRBD1. The CDR3 extends over 14 amino acids. V dropped 4 bases and J dropped 5; count of bases not matched to a gene: 5. Germline V lookup: CDR1 SGHRS, CDR2 YFSETQ. This chain's CDR3 is CASSPGTGDQPQHF. The CDR3 DNA reads as TGCGCCAGCAGCCCAGGGACAGGAGATCAGCCCCAGCATTTT.

This sequence joins TRBV2 and TRBJ1-1; TRBD1 agrees at 8 bases. Germline values: CDR1 SNHLY, CDR2 FYNNEI. Unmatched junction bases numbered 4, after V lost 2 bases and J lost 2 bases. CDR3 size: 15 residues. CDR3 sequence: CASSEQGQGNTEAFF. The CDR3 DNA reads TGTGCCAGCAGTGAACAAGGACAGGGTAACACTGAAGCTTTCTTT. The full variable domain, rest sourced from reference TRBV2 and TRBJ1-1, is EPEVTQTPSHQVTQMGQEVILRCVPISNHLYFYWYRQILGQKVEFLVSFYNNEISEKSEIFDDQFSVERPDGSNFTLKIRSTKLEDSAMYFCASSEQGQGNTEAFFGQGTRLTVV.